Shown below are 15 T cell receptor beta chains from a single sample sequenced in a study of blood T cell repertoires in COVID-19. The table came from immunoSEQ multiplex PCR; TCRdb's copy has only in-frame clones and leaves some out. In the table there are 240,000 or so clones, approximately 78% of which are singletons. The sequencing sample was made of peripheral blood. Receptor source: a woman between 18 and 29 years old with acute or convalescent COVID-19.

This clone was counted a single time. The chain is built from TRBV3-1 (or the pseudogene TRBV3-2) and TRBJ2-7, with D hard to call. V was clipped by 2 bases and J by 2 bases, with 10 bases between them. The CDR3 is made up of 14 amino acids. In germline, CDR1 is LGHDT, CDR2 YNNKEL (reference sequence). CDR3 protein: CASSQRYSTYEQYF. The CDR3 coding sequence is TGTGCCAGCAGCCAACGGTACTCTACCTACGAGCAGTACTTC.

The chain joins TRBV11-2 to TRBJ1-5; 9 bases agree with TRBD1. V was pared by 3 bases and J by 6 bases, with 3 bases of the junction left unmatched. CDR3 length: 14 amino acids. Germline CDR1 is SGHAT and CDR2 is FQNNGV. The CDR3 DNA follows: TGTGCCAGCAGCTTGACAGGGGGGGGTCAGCCCCAGCATTTT. Translation gives CASSLTGGGQPQHF.

V and J are TRBV4-3 and TRBJ1-1, with D unresolved. Germline V gene lookup returns CDR1 LGHNA and CDR2 YSLEER. The CDR3 contains 16 residues. Trimming took off 0 bases at V and 1 base at J, with 12 bases between the two ends. CDR3 sequence reads: CASSQDRNSKNTEAFF. The CDR3 nucleotides read TGCGCCAGCAGCCAAGATCGGAACAGCAAGAACACTGAAGCTTTCTTT.

The V gene is TRBV19, the J gene TRBJ2-7; 9 nucleotides align to TRBD1. Losses at the gene ends were 3 bases for V and 7 bases for J; bases not matched to a gene: 7. The CDR3 loop spans 14 amino acids. Germline CDR1 reads LNHDA; CDR2 reads SQIVND (reference sequence). The CDR3 loop is CASSIGTGFWEQYF. The CDR3 bases are TGTGCCAGTAGTATTGGGACAGGGTTTTGGGAGCAGTACTTC.

This clone was seen a few times. The chain couples TRBV19 to TRBJ2-1, with TRBD1 matching over 11 bases. J gave up 8 bases and V 6 bases, and 24 bases lay outside the gene matches. The CDR3 totals 20 residues. Germline CDR1 reads LNHDA; CDR2 reads SQIVND (reference sequence). The CDR3 here is CASRRTGGVGGRPPGDEQFF. CDR3 bases: TGTGCCAGTAGGAGGACAGGGGGCGTTGGCGGGAGACCCCCTGGGGATGAGCAGTTCTTC.

This clone was seen more than once but under ten times. The chain recombines TRBV4-2 with TRBJ1-2; a possible D gene is TRBD1 (5 bases). Per the germline V gene, CDR1 is LGHNA and CDR2 is YNFKEQ. The V end was cut by 1 base, the J end by 3 bases, with 9 bases between. The length of the CDR3 is 14 residues. The CDR3 sequence is CASSQAGLDYGYTF. The CDR3 DNA follows: TGTGCCAGCAGCCAAGCAGGGTTGGACTATGGCTACACCTTC.

The gene calls are TRBV6-6 and TRBJ2-1, with 10 bases fitting TRBD2. Losses at the gene ends were 7 bases for V and 0 bases for J; bases not matched to a gene: 6. Germline CDR1 and CDR2: MNHNY and SVGAGI (reference sequence). The CDR3 totals 16 residues. CDR3 region: CASNRLAGSSYNEQFF. The CDR3 region has the DNA TGTGCCAGCAATAGACTAGCGGGCAGCTCCTACAATGAGCAGTTCTTC.

This sequence joins TRBV5-1 and TRBJ2-2; the match to TRBD2 covers 7 bases. This CDR3 region has 15 residues. Germline trimming cut 0 bases from V and 1 base from J; bases unmatched to any gene: 0. The V gene's germline CDR1 is SGHRS and CDR2 YFSETQ. CDR3 nucleotide sequence: TGCGCCAGCAGCTTGGTAGCGGGGAACACCGGGGAGCTGTTTTTT. As protein: CASSLVAGNTGELFF.

The chain is built from TRBV27 and TRBJ2-1, with D possibly matching TRBD2 (6 bases). CDR1 MNHEY and CDR2 SMNVEV come from the germline V gene (reference sequence). CDR3 length: 19 residues. Trimming pared 3 bases from V and 1 base from J, leaving 22 bases between. This chain's CDR3 is CASSFGPIVLARSYNEQFF. As DNA, the CDR3 is TGTGCCAGCAGTTTCGGGCCTATTGTGCTAGCGCGATCCTACAATGAGCAGTTCTTC.

The chain uses TRBV6-5 and TRBJ1-1; the match to TRBD1 covers 8 bases. With 5 bases clipped from V and 8 bases from J, the junction kept 4 bases outside the gene matches. Per germline, CDR1 MNHEY and CDR2 SVGAGI. The CDR3 consists of 12 residues. CDR3 amino acids: CASSIGQGEAFF. In DNA form, the CDR3 reads TGTGCCAGCAGTATTGGACAGGGAGAAGCTTTCTTT.

The V and J genes are TRBV25-1 and TRBJ1-2, with 11 positions matching TRBD1. J lost 7 bases, V lost 6 bases, and 19 bases had no gene match. CDR3 length equals 18 residues. The germline CDR1 and CDR2 sequences are MGHDK and SYGVNS. Here the CDR3 reads CASRGWTPGQGVTGGYTF. The CDR3 DNA reads as TGTGCCAGCAGAGGGTGGACTCCGGGACAGGGGGTTACGGGTGGCTACACCTTC.

The V and J genes are TRBV5-8 and TRBJ2-7; D perhaps matches TRBD2 (5 bases). Trimming shortened V by 3 bases and J by 2 bases, and 15 bases separated the two germline ends. Germline loops: CDR1 SGHTS, CDR2 YDEGEE. The CDR3 is 15 amino acids. The CDR3: CASSSLSDFPYEQYF. The CDR3 DNA reads TGTGCCAGCAGCTCACTATCGGACTTTCCCTACGAGCAGTACTTC.

This clone was counted a single time. This chain joins TRBV6-6 and TRBJ2-1; 7 bases match TRBD1. J lost 9 bases, V lost 8 bases, and 10 bases had no gene match. This CDR3 comprises 13 residues. Per germline, CDR1 MNHNY and CDR2 SVGAGI (reference sequence). CDR3 residues: CASARDSAIEQFF. The CDR3 nucleotides are TGTGCCAGCGCGAGGGACAGCGCAATTGAGCAGTTCTTC.

The V and J genes are TRBV29-1 and TRBJ2-7; D possibly corresponds to TRBD1 (6 bases). Germline V gene sequence: CDR1 SQVTM, CDR2 ANQGSEA. The CDR3 loop spans 15 amino acids. The ends were cut back, 3 bases at V and 0 bases at J, with 15 bases in the middle. CDR3 nucleotides: TGCAGCGTTGACGTACGGACAGATAGCTCCTACGAGCAGTACTTC. This sequence encodes CSVDVRTDSSYEQYF.

This chain connects TRBV24-1 to TRBJ2-1, with D tentatively TRBD2 (6 bases). The V end lost 1 base, the J end lost 7 bases, and 10 bases lay between the germline ends. The CDR3 has 14 amino acids. Per the germline V gene, CDR1 is KGHDR and CDR2 is SFDVKD. CDR3 sequence (DNA): TGTGCCACCAGTGATTTTGAGGCGGGGAATGAGCAGTTCTTC. This sequence encodes CATSDFEAGNEQFF.